This note documents a single T cell receptor beta chain sequence. Original handling: Estimates of nucleated cell counts were drawn from the amplification of reference gene primers. The data were produced by immunoSEQ multiplex PCR, yet TCRdb's version contains in-frame clones alone and is incomplete. That table is the source of V, J and clone size, and D and trimming were worked out from the DNA. The sample holds some 86,000 clones, more than 75% seen once. The data derive from a study of blood T cell repertoires in COVID-19. Study at large: From the United States, Italy and Spain came samples of acute and convalescent COVID-19. The analysed material was cDNA or gDNA that came from T cells, B-cell-depleted T cells, or PBMCs.

Germline values: CDR1 SGHVS, CDR2 FNYEAQ. V lost 2 bases, J lost 2 bases, and 5 bases stayed unmatched. CDR3 length equals 16 residues. The TCR sequence derives from a woman aged 65 to 85 with acute or convalescent COVID-19. The chain uses TRBV7-6 and TRBJ2-2; 7 bases agree with TRBD1. The specimen was peripheral blood. DNA of the CDR3: TGTGCCAGCAGCTTACTAGGGGGCGGAAACACCGGGGAGCTGTTTTTT. It encodes CASSLLGGGNTGELFF.